This record covers a single T cell receptor (beta chain). The antigen remains undetermined. The data stem from a study of blood T cells in healthy people across ages. General observations from the study: The study regarded diversity estimates from one million T cells as underestimates. As naive T cell percentage varied, TCR beta diversity correlated strongly with it. Roughly linear declines in TCR beta diversity per million T cells occurred with age.

Sample-barcoded 5' priming and a J-beta primer mix drove a second PCR of roughly 6 to 12 cycles. With 12 random nucleotides, a template-switch adaptor tagged each individual cDNA molecule. TCRdb reprocessed the 5' RACE reads with MiXCR, giving one entry per CDR3 protein. The sample shows roughly 1.5 million distinct CDR3 sequences, less than 45% of them seen only once. There are 16 residues in the CDR3. Losses at the gene ends were 1 base for V and 4 bases for J; bases not matched to a gene: 8. Germline assignment: CDR1 DFQATT and CDR2 SNEGSKA (reference sequence). The chain has TRBV20-1 and TRBJ2-5, with TRBD2 matching over 11 bases. What was sequenced was blood. The receptor was isolated from a woman younger than 30 in good health. The DNA for the CDR3 is TGCAGTGCTAGAGCGAGACTAGCGGGAATCCCAGAGACCCAGTACTTC. Translation gives CSARARLAGIPETQYF.